Below, 30 T cell receptor beta chains from the same sample are listed, as sequenced in a study of beta chain features in type 1 diabetes. Study-wide results and limits: The study found moderately but significantly shorter TCRB CDR3s in all four CD4+ subsets of Type 1 diabetes patients.

The investigators reverse transcribed all of the isolated RNA, so they sequenced expressed TCRB transcripts. Profiling relied on immunoSEQ multiplex PCR, and the TCRdb table lists in-frame clones only, not all of them. Of 500,000 to 850,000 clones listed, around an eighth were seen once; the top ten hold approximately 0.039%. Their recognized antigens are unknown. The sample taken for sequencing was naive CD4+ T cells from blood. These receptors originate from a man aged 18 to 30 with type 1 diabetes.

This clone was recorded a few times. The rearrangement uses TRBV27 and TRBJ2-7, with D perhaps matching TRBD1 (6 bases). V lost 5 bases to trimming and J lost 0 bases, with 23 bases between them. Germline lookup yields CDR1 MNHEY and CDR2 SMNVEV (reference sequence). This CDR3 is 18 amino acids long. The CDR3 coding sequence is TGTGCCAGCAGTCCACTGACGGGCGGACAGAAATACTCCTACGAGCAGTACTTC. It is translated as CASSPLTGGQKYSYEQYF.

This clone was seen more than once but under ten times. The chain combines TRBV30 with TRBJ2-2; the D is unclear. Germline-derived CDR1 and CDR2 are GTSNPN and SVGIG (reference sequence). The CDR3 contains 11 residues. V was cut by 4 bases and J by 7 bases, with 7 bases left in between. The chain's CDR3 is CAWKGGGELFF. The CDR3 bases are TGTGCCTGGAAGGGCGGCGGGGAGCTGTTTTTT.

The genes are TRBV27 and TRBJ2-1, with a tentative D call TRBD2 (6 bases). CDR3 size: 13 residues. Germline V gene sequence: CDR1 MNHEY, CDR2 SMNVEV (reference sequence). V gave up 8 bases and J gave up 3 bases, with 11 bases separating them. This CDR3 reads CASSRTNYNEQFF. CDR3 nucleotide sequence: TGTGCCAGCTCGAGGACTAACTACAATGAGCAGTTCTTC.

The rearrangement joins TRBV5-4 to TRBJ2-5, with D maybe TRBD2 (5 bases). This CDR3 is built from 14 residues. Trimming removed 4 bases at V and 3 bases at J, with 13 bases between. Germline V gives CDR1 SGHNT, CDR2 YYREEE (reference sequence). The CDR3 sequence is CASSPGGSEETQYF. The CDR3 DNA follows: TGTGCCAGCAGCCCTGGCGGGTCGGAAGAGACCCAGTACTTC.

This rearrangement joins TRBV18 to TRBJ1-1; 7 nucleotides agree with TRBD1. V gave up 4 bases and J gave up 5 bases; unmatched junction bases: 13. The V gene's germline CDR1 is KGHSH and CDR2 LQKENI. The CDR3 is made up of 16 amino acids. CDR3 protein: CASSRAGNRGSTEAFF. The CDR3 DNA follows: TGTGCCAGCTCACGGGCGGGAAACAGGGGTTCTACTGAAGCTTTCTTT.

With regard to this clone: This specimen includes other DNA sequences encoding the same CDR3. The rearrangement links TRBV27 to TRBJ2-7; 9 nucleotides align to TRBD2. The length of the CDR3 is 14 residues. CDR1 MNHEY and CDR2 SMNVEV come from the germline V gene (reference sequence). Unmatched junction bases numbered 2, after V lost 3 bases and J lost 2 bases. CDR3: CASSFSGGPYEQYF. As DNA, the CDR3 is TGTGCCAGCAGTTTTAGCGGGGGTCCCTACGAGCAGTACTTC.

This clone was observed a few times. The rearrangement links TRBV9 to TRBJ2-1; D possibly uses TRBD1 or TRBD2 (5 bases each). Trimming removed 7 bases at V and 5 bases at J, with 19 bases between. The CDR3 runs to 15 residues. Germline values: CDR1 SGDLS, CDR2 YYNGEE. CDR3: CASDKTGTRDNEQFF. DNA for the CDR3: TGTGCCAGCGACAAGACCGGGACCCGTGACAATGAGCAGTTCTTC.

A few counts support this clone. The chain couples TRBV29-1 to TRBJ2-2; 11 bases are shared with TRBD2. Trimming took 7 bases from V and 0 from J; bases not matched to a gene: 25. Germline CDR1 SQVTM, CDR2 ANQGSEA. The CDR3 spans 22 residues. This CDR3 is CSALARFTPGLAAAPNTGELFF. CDR3 bases: TGCAGCGCTTTGGCGCGATTTACTCCGGGACTAGCGGCCGCCCCGAACACCGGGGAGCTGTTTTTT.

Here the CDR3 reads CASSRGEGGAADYGYTF. The CDR3 DNA follows: TGTGCCAGTAGTAGAGGAGAAGGGGGAGCTGCTGACTATGGCTACACCTTC. V is TRBV19 and J is TRBJ1-2, with D perhaps matching TRBD1 (6 bases). The germline CDR1 and CDR2 sequences are LNHDA and SQIVND (reference sequence). There are 17 residues in the CDR3. V was shortened by 4 bases and J by 3 bases, with 21 bases between the two germline ends.

The chain couples TRBV6-1 to TRBJ2-1; possibly TRBD1 or TRBD2 for D (6 bases each). V shed 3 bases and J shed 10 bases, with 16 bases lying between them. The CDR3 runs 14 residues. In germline, CDR1 is MNHNS, CDR2 SASEGT. This CDR3 reads CASSDWGAVGEQFF. The CDR3 DNA reads TGTGCCAGCAGTGATTGGGGGGCGGTAGGAGAGCAGTTCTTC.

The V gene is TRBV5-1, the J gene TRBJ1-4; D gene ambiguous. The CDR3 is 16 amino acids. Trimming took off 3 bases at V and 6 bases at J, with 18 bases between the two ends. CDR1 and CDR2 (germline): SGHRS, YFSETQ. CDR3 nucleotides: TGCGCCAGCAGCTCCGGGCCCTTAGGCGCGGATGAAAAACTGTTTTTT. It yields the protein CASSSGPLGADEKLFF.

This clone was observed a handful of times. The CDR3 DNA reads as TGTGCCAGCTCACCCGGGGGGGGCCGACTGAACACTGAAGCTTTCTTT. Protein: CASSPGGGRLNTEAFF. The rearrangement links TRBV18 to TRBJ1-1, with a weak D call TRBD1 (6 bases). CDR1 and CDR2 (germline): KGHSH, LQKENI. The CDR3 spans 16 residues. The germline V and J ends were trimmed by 3 bases and 0 bases, with 14 bases remaining between them.

This clone was found a few times. The rearrangement links TRBV19 to TRBJ2-7; TRBD1 or TRBD2 may be the D gene (5 bases each). Germline V lookup: CDR1 LNHDA, CDR2 SQIVND (reference sequence). The V gene lost 10 bases and the J gene lost 0 bases, with 13 bases spanning the gap. The CDR3 is 13 residues long. The CDR3, as DNA: TGTGCCACTGGGGACGGTCACTCCTACGAGCAGTACTTC. Protein sequence: CATGDGHSYEQYF.

This clone has more than one count but fewer than ten. The V gene is TRBV10-3, the J gene TRBJ1-2, with D tentatively TRBD1 (5 bases). CDR1 and CDR2 from the germline V gene are ENHRY and SYGVKD. V gave up 7 bases and J gave up 2 bases, with 11 bases separating them. The CDR3 is 13 residues long. As DNA, the CDR3 is TGTGCCATCACGAGGGGTTTAAACTATGGCTACACCTTC. Amino acid sequence: CAITRGLNYGYTF.

The V and J genes are TRBV7-9 and TRBJ1-3; 7 bases are a match to TRBD1. Germline CDR1 SEHNR, CDR2 FQNEAQ (reference sequence). The CDR3 length is 15 residues. Losses at the gene ends were 4 bases for V and 1 base for J; bases not matched to a gene: 4. The DNA of the CDR3 is TGTGCCAGCAGCTCTTACAGGGGTTCTGGAAACACCATATATTTT. Translated, it gives CASSSYRGSGNTIYF. The full variable domain, its missing parts supplied by reference TRBV7-9 and TRBJ1-3, is DTGVSQNPRHKITKRGQNVTFRCDPISEHNRLYWYRQTLGQGPEFLTYFQNEAQLEKSRLLSDRFSAERPKGSFSTLEIQRTEQGDSAMYLCASSSYRGSGNTIYFGEGSWLTVV.

The genes are TRBV7-9 and TRBJ2-3, with D perhaps TRBD2 (6 bases). Looked up from germline, CDR1 is SEHNR and CDR2 is FQNEAQ (reference sequence). The CDR3 runs to 17 residues. V lost 1 base to trimming and J lost 8 bases, with 22 bases between them. The CDR3 protein is CASSLGGGPSGGVTQYF. The CDR3 DNA reads as TGTGCCAGCAGCTTAGGAGGAGGGCCGTCGGGCGGGGTTACGCAGTATTTT.

In this sample, this clone turned up a few times. The chain combines TRBV7-2 with TRBJ2-3; D gene uncertain. CDR3 length: 14 amino acids. V gave up 3 bases and J gave up 1 base, with 8 bases separating them. CDR1 and CDR2 (germline): SGHTA, FQGNSA. CDR3 residues: CASSFSYRTDTQYF. CDR3 DNA sequence: TGTGCCAGCAGCTTTAGTTATCGCACAGATACGCAGTATTTT. The variable domain in full, completed from reference TRBV7-2 and TRBJ2-3, reads GAGVSQSPSNKVTEKGKDVELRCDPISGHTALYWYRQSLGQGLEFLIYFQGNSAPDKSGLPSDRFSAERTGGSVSTLTIQRTQQEDSAVYLCASSFSYRTDTQYFGPGTRLTVL.

This sequence joins TRBV9 and TRBJ1-2, with D tentatively TRBD1 (5 bases). CDR3 length: 13 amino acids. The germline CDR1 and CDR2 sequences are SGDLS and YYNGEE. The ends were cut back, 6 bases at V and 7 bases at J, with 16 bases in the middle. CDR3 sequence reads: CASIDTDQGGYTF. The CDR3 DNA follows: TGTGCCAGCATTGACACAGATCAGGGTGGCTACACCTTC.

The V and J genes are TRBV7-2 and TRBJ2-3, with 13 bases identical to TRBD2. Looked up from germline, CDR1 is SGHTA and CDR2 is FQGNSA. The trim removed 5 bases at V and 3 bases at J, leaving 5 bases unmatched. The length of the CDR3 is 16 residues. CDR3 sequence reads: CASSATSGGATDTQYF. The CDR3 DNA reads as TGTGCCAGCAGCGCCACTAGCGGGGGGGCGACAGATACGCAGTATTTT.

A few counts support this clone. V usage is TRBV30 and J usage is TRBJ2-2; unclear D gene. V lost 5 bases, J lost 0 bases, and 13 bases lay in between. The CDR3 is 15 residues long. Germline values: CDR1 GTSNPN, CDR2 SVGIG (reference sequence). The CDR3 sequence is CAWRRASTNTGELFF. CDR3 bases: TGTGCCTGGCGAAGAGCCTCTACGAACACCGGGGAGCTGTTTTTT.

This clone was counted between two and nine times. V usage is TRBV2 and J usage is TRBJ2-5; D possibly corresponds to TRBD1 (5 bases). This CDR3 is 14 amino acids long. V was clipped by 4 bases and J by 0 bases, with 9 bases between them. Germline-derived CDR1 and CDR2 are SNHLY and FYNNEI. In DNA, the CDR3 is TGTGCCAGCAGTGTGAGACAGAACCAAGAGACCCAGTACTTC. Its translation: CASSVRQNQETQYF.

As DNA, the CDR3 is TGTGCCAGCAGTGCCGGACAGGGCCGCACTGAAGCTTTCTTT. This translates into CASSAGQGRTEAFF. The chain links TRBV2 to TRBJ1-1, with 8 bases matching TRBD1. Trimming at V came to 4 bases and at J to 4 bases, leaving 5 bases not matched to a gene. CDR3 size: 14 residues. Germline CDR1 and CDR2: SNHLY and FYNNEI. Full variable domain (outside the CDR3, taken from reference TRBV2 and TRBJ1-1): EPEVTQTPSHQVTQMGQEVILRCVPISNHLYFYWYRQILGQKVEFLVSFYNNEISEKSEIFDDQFSVERPDGSNFTLKIRSTKLEDSAMYFCASSAGQGRTEAFFGQGTRLTVV.

The table lists this clone with a few counts. The CDR3 spells CASSLPDRAYEQYF. The CDR3, as DNA: TGTGCCAGCAGCCTACCGGACAGGGCCTACGAGCAGTACTTC. The rearrangement joins TRBV7-6 to TRBJ2-7; 8 positions agree with TRBD1. V trimming: 5 bases; J trimming: 2 bases; junction bases outside the gene matches: 5. The CDR3 is 14 residues long. From germline, CDR1 is SGHVS and CDR2 FNYEAQ.

This clone came up a few times. The V gene is TRBV7-2, the J gene TRBJ2-1; D is uncertain. This CDR3 is built from 15 residues. V shed 7 bases and J shed 0 bases, with 13 bases lying between them. CDR1 is SGHTA and CDR2 is FQGNSA in the germline V gene. The CDR3: CASTPPGASYNEQFF. The CDR3 nucleotides are TGTGCCAGCACCCCTCCCGGTGCCTCCTACAATGAGCAGTTCTTC.

V and J are TRBV27 and TRBJ2-7; 8 bases align to TRBD2. The CDR3 runs 14 residues. The J segment lost 7 bases and the V segment lost 7 bases, leaving 12 bases of the junction unmatched. Germline V gene lookup returns CDR1 MNHEY and CDR2 SMNVEV (reference sequence). The CDR3 is CASMIAGYWSEQYF. The CDR3 region has the DNA TGTGCCAGCATGATAGCGGGGTACTGGTCGGAGCAGTACTTC.

This clone has more than one count but fewer than ten. Here the CDR3 reads CASQDTGRQTYNEQFF. CDR3 bases: TGTGCCTCTCAGGATACGGGGCGGCAGACCTACAATGAGCAGTTCTTC. The V gene is TRBV5-6, the J gene TRBJ2-1; D may be TRBD1 or TRBD2 (5 bases each). The CDR3 contains 16 residues. Trimming removed 10 bases from V and 2 bases from J, with 22 bases in between. From germline, CDR1 is SGHDT and CDR2 YYEEEE. The full variable domain, its missing parts supplied by reference TRBV5-6 and TRBJ2-1, is DAGVTQSPTHLIKTRGQQVTLRCSPKSGHDTVSWYQQALGQGPQFIFQYYEEEERQRGNFPDRFSGHQFPNYSSELNVNALLLGDSALYLCASQDTGRQTYNEQFFGPGTRLTVL.

J is TRBJ2-2 and V is TRBV5-1, with D possibly matching TRBD1 (5 bases). This CDR3 has 16 residues. Trimming took off 1 base at V and 4 bases at J, with 14 bases between the two ends. Germline loops: CDR1 SGHRS, CDR2 YFSETQ. CDR3: CASSLTGRATTGELFF. The CDR3 DNA reads TGCGCCAGCAGCTTGACGGGCAGGGCGACCACCGGGGAGCTGTTTTTT.

Notes on this clone: One end of the junction does not line up with germline, which may come from a read error. The J gene is TRBJ2-1, the V gene TRBV6-5; 9 bases match TRBD2. The germline V gene encodes CDR1 MNHEY and CDR2 SVGAGI. The CDR3 is made up of 12 amino acids. The CDR3 protein is CASSPSASGAVF. CDR3 DNA sequence: TGTGCCAGCAGTCCCAGCGCTAGCGGGGCGGTCTTC.

There are a few counts of this clone. The gene calls are TRBV5-1 and TRBJ1-2; D possibly corresponds to TRBD1 (5 bases). The germline CDR1 and CDR2 sequences are SGHRS and YFSETQ. This CDR3 spans 15 amino acids. V lost 0 bases and J lost 8, with 17 bases in between. CDR3 DNA sequence: TGCGCCAGCAGCTTGGACCCGGGACCTACGAGGGGCTACACCTTC. Translating it yields CASSLDPGPTRGYTF.

The V gene is TRBV10-3, the J gene TRBJ2-7; D ambiguous. Germline loops: CDR1 ENHRY, CDR2 SYGVKD. Trimming removed 4 bases at V and 0 bases at J, with 4 bases between. The CDR3 spans 12 residues. CDR3 sequence reads: CAISAGSYEQYF. In nucleotides, the CDR3 is TGTGCCATCAGTGCGGGCTCCTACGAGCAGTACTTC.